A selection of T cell receptor beta chains follows, all from one sample in a study of cytomegalovirus exposure and HLA in healthy donors. Data came from immunoSEQ multiplex PCR; TCRdb stores just in-frame clones and leaves some out. The repertoire holds some 220,000 clones, over 65% seen once, with less than 3.5% in the top ten. Sequences were obtained from PBMCs. Receptors originate from a woman in her sixties in good health and CMV-seropositive. Each CDR3 is given with its conserved first and last residue. D genes are given only for firm matches. Only part of the rows carry a size: once, few, many, or a class if the clone is expanded.

j_call,clone_size,cdr3_length,v_call,d_call,cdr3_nt,cdr3_aa
TRBJ1-1,NA,15,TRBV19,TRBD1,TGTGCCAGTAGTATAGTCTCGGCAGGGGGCACTGAAGCTTTCTTT,CASSIVSAGGTEAFF
TRBJ1-1,NA,10,TRBV20-1,NA,TGCAGCGCCTTGTGGAGTGAAGCTTTCTTT,CSALWSEAFF
TRBJ2-5,NA,14,TRBV11-2,TRBD2,TGTGCCAGCAGCTTGGGGCGGGGGATAGAGACCCAGTACTTC,CASSLGRGIETQYF
TRBJ2-1,NA,14,TRBV11-2,TRBD2,TGTGCCAGCAGCTTTACTAGCGGGCCTAATGAGCAGTTCTTC,CASSFTSGPNEQFF
TRBJ2-7,NA,15,TRBV9,TRBD1,TGTGCCAGCAGCGTGACAGGGGCCCAATCCTACGAGCAGTACTTC,CASSVTGAQSYEQYF
TRBJ2-1,NA,17,TRBV25-1,TRBD2,TGTGCCAGCAGTCTCGATAGCGGGAGTTTCTCCTACAATGAGCAGTTCTTC,CASSLDSGSFSYNEQFF
TRBJ2-2,NA,17,TRBV21-1,NA,TGTGCCAGCAGCACGTTGACCGGGACTAGCGGGACCGGGGAGCTGTTTTTT,CASSTLTGTSGTGELFF
TRBJ1-5,NA,13,TRBV2,NA,TGTGCCAGCAGTCGGCAGGGTGACCAGCCCCAGCATTTT,CASSRQGDQPQHF
TRBJ1-1,NA,12,TRBV28,NA,TGTGCCAGCGGGGAGGGGAACACTGAAGCTTTCTTT,CASGEGNTEAFF
TRBJ1-1,once,13,TRBV30,NA,TGTGCCTGGAGCCGGGGGTTGAACACTGAAGCTTTCTTT,CAWSRGLNTEAFF
TRBJ1-2,NA,16,TRBV7-2,TRBD1,TGTGCCAGCAGCCCAAGCGGGACAGGAGTCGTGGATGGCTACACCTTC,CASSPSGTGVVDGYTF